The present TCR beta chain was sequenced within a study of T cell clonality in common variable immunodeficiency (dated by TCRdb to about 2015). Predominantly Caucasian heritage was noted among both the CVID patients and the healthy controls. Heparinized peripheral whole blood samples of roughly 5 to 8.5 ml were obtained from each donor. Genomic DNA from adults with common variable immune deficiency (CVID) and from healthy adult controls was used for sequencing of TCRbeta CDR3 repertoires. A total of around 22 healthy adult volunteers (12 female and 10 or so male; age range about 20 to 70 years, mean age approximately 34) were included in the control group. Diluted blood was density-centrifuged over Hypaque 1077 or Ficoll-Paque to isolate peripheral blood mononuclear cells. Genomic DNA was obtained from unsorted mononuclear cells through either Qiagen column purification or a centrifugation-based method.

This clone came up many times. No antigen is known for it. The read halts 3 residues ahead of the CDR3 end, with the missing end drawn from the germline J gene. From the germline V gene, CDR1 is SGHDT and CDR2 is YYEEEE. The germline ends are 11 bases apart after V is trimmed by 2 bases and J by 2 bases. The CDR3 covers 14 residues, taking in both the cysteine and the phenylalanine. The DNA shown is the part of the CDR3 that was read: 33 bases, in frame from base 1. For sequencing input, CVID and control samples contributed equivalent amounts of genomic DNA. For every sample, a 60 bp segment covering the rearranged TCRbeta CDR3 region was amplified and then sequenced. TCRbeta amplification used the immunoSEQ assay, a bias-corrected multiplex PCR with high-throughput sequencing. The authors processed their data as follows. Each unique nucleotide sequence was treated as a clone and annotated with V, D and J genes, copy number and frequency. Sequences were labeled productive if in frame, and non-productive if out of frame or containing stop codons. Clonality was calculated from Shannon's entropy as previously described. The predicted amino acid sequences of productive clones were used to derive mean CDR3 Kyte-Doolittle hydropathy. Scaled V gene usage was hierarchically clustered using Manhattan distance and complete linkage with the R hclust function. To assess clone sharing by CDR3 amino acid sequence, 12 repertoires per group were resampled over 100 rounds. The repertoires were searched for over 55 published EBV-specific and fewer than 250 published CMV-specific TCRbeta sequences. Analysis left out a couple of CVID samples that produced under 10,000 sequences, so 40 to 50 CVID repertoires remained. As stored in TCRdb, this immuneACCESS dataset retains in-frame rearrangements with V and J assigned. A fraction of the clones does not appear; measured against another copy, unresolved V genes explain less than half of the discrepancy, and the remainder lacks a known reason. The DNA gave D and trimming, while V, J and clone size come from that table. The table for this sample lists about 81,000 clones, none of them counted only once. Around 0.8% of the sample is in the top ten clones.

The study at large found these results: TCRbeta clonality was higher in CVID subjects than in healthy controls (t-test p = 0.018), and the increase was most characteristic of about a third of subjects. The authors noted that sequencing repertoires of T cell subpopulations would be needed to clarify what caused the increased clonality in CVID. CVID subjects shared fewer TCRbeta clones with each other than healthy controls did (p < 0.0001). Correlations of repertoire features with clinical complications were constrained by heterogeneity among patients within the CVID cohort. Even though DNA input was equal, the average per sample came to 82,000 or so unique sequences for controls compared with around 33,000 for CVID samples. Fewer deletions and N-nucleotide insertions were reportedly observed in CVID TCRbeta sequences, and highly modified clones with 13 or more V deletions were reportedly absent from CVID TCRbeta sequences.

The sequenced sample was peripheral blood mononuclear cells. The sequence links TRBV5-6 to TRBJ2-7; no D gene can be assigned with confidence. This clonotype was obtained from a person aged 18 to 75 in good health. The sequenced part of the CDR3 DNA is TGTGCCAGCAGCTTCCCCGTGTCTCCCTACGAG. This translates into CASSFPVSPYE. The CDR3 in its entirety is CASSFPVSPYEQYF.